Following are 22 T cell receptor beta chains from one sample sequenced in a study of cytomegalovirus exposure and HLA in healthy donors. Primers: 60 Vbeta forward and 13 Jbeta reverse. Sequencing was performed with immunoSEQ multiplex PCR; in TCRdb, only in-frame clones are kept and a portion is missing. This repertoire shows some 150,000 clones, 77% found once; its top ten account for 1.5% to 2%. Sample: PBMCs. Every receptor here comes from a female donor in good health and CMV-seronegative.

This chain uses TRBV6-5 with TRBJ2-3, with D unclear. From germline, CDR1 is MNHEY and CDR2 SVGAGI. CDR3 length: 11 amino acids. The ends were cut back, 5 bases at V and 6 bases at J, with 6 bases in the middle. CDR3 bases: TGTGCCAGCAGTCATAGCGATACGCAGTATTTT. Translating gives CASSHSDTQYF.

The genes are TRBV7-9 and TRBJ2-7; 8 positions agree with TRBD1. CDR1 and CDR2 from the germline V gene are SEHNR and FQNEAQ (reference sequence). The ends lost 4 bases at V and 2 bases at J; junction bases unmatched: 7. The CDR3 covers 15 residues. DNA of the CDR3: TGTGCCAGCAGCTCCCCGGGACAGGAGACCTACGAGCAGTACTTC. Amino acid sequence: CASSSPGQETYEQYF. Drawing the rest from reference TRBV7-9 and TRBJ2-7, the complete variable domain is DTGVSQNPRHKITKRGQNVTFRCDPISEHNRLYWYRQTLGQGPEFLTYFQNEAQLEKSRLLSDRFSAERPKGSFSTLEIQRTEQGDSAMYLCASSSPGQETYEQYFGPGTRLTVT.

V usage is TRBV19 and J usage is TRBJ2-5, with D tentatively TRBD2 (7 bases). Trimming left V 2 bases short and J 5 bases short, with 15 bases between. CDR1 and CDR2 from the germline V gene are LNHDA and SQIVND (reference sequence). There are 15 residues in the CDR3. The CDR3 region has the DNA TGTGCCAGTAGTATAATGGGGGGGGCAGGTGAGACCCAGTACTTC. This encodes CASSIMGGAGETQYF.

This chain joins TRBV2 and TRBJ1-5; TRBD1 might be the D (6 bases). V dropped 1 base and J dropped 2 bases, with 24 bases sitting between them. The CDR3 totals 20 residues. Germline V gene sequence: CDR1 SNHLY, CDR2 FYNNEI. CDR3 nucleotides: TGTGCCAGCAGTGAAGGCCGGAAGAGACAGGCCAAAAATGGCAATCAGCCCCAGCATTTT. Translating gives CASSEGRKRQAKNGNQPQHF.

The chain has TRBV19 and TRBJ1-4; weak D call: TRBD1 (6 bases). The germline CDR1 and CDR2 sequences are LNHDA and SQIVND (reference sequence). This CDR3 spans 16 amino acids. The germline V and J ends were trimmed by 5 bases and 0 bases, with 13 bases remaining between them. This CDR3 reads CASSHRTATTNEKLFF. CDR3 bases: TGTGCCAGTAGTCATCGGACAGCGACAACTAATGAAAAACTGTTTTTT.

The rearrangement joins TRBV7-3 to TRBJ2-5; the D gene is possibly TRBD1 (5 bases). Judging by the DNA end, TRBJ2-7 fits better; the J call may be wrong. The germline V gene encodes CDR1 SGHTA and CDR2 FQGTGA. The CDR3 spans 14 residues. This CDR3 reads CASSPTVSSYEQYF. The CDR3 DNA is TGTGCCAGCAGCCCGACAGTTAGCTCCTACGAGCAGTACTTC.

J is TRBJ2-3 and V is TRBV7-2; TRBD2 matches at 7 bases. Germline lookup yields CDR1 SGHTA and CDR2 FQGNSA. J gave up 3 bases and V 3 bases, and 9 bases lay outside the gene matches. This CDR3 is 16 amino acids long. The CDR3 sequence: CASSFLGRAWTDTQYF. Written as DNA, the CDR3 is TGTGCCAGCAGCTTTTTGGGGAGGGCGTGGACAGATACGCAGTATTTT.

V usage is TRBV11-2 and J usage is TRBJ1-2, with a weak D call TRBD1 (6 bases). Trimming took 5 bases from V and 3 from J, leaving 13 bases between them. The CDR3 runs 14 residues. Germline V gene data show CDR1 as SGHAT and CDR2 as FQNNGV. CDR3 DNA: TGTGCCAGCAGCCTAGTAGGACAGTACTATGGCTACACCTTC. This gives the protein CASSLVGQYYGYTF.

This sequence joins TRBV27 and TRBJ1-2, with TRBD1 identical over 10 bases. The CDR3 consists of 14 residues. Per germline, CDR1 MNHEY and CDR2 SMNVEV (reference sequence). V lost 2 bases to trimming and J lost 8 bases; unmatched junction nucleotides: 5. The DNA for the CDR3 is TGTGCCAGCAGTTTAGGGGGACAGGGGAAAGGCTACACCTTC. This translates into CASSLGGQGKGYTF.

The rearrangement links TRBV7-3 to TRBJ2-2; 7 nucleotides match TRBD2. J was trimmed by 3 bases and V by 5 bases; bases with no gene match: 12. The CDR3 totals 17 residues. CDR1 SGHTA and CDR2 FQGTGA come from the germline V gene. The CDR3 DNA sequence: TGTGCCAGCAGCCCGTTGCCGGCTAGCGGTTACACCGGGGAGCTGTTTTTT. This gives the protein CASSPLPASGYTGELFF.

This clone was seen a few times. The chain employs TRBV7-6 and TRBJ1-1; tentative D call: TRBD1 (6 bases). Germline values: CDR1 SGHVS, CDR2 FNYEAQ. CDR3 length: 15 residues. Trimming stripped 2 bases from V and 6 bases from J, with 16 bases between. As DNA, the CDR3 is TGTGCCAGCAGCTTAAAGATACAGGGTAGCGCTGAAGCTTTCTTT. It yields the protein CASSLKIQGSAEAFF.

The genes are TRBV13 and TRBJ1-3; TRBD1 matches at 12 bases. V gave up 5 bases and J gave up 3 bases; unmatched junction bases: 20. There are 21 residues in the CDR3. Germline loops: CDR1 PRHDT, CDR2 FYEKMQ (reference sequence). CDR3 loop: CASSPSLPGTGGLHHGNTIYF. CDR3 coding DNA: TGTGCCAGCAGCCCCAGCCTCCCTGGGACAGGGGGCCTCCACCATGGAAACACCATATATTTT.

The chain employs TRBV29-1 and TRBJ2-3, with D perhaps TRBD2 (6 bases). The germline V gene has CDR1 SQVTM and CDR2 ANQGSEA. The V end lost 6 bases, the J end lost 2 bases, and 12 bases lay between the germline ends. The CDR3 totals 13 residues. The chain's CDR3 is CSVERDFTDTQYF. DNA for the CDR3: TGCAGCGTGGAACGGGACTTCACAGATACGCAGTATTTT.

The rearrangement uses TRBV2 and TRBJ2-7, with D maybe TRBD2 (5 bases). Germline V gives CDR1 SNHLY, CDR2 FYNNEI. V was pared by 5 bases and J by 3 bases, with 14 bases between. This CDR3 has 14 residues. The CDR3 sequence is CASSLDSSVYEQYF. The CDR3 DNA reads TGTGCCAGCAGTTTGGACTCCTCAGTCTACGAGCAGTACTTC.

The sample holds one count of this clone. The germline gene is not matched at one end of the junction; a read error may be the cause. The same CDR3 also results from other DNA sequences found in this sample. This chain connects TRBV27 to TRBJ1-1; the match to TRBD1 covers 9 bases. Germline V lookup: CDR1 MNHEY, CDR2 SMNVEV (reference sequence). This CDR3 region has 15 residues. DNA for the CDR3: TGTGCTAGCAGCTTCGGGACAGGGTTAAGAACTGAAGCTTTCTTT. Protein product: CASSFGTGLRTEAFF.

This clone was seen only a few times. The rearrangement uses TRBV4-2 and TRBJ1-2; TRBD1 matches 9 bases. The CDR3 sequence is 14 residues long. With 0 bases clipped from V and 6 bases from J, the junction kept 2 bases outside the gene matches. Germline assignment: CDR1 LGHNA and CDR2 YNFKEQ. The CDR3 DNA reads TGTGCCAGCAGCCAAGAGGACAGGGGCGATGGCTACACCTTC. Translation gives CASSQEDRGDGYTF.

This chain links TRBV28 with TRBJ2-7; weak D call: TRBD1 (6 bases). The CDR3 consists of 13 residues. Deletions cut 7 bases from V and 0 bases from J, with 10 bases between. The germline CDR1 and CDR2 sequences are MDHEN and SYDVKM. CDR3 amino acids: CASTGVPSYEQYF. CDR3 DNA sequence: TGTGCCAGCACAGGGGTTCCCTCCTACGAGCAGTACTTC.

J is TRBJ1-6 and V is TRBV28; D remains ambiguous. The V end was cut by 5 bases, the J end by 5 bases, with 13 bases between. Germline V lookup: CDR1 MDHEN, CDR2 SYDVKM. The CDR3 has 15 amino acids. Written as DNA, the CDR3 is TGTGCCAGCAGTACACCGACCGGGAATAATTCACCCCTCCACTTT. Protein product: CASSTPTGNNSPLHF.

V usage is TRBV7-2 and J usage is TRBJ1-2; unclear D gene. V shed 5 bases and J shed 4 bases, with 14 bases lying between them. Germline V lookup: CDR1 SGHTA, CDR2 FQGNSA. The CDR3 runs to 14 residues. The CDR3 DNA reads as TGTGCCAGCAGCCCCGGACTCGAGTCCTATGGCTACACCTTC. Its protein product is CASSPGLESYGYTF.

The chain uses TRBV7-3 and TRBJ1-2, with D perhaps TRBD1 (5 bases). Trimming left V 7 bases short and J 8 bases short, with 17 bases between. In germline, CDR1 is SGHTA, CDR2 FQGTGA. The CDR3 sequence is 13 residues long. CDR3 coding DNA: TGTGCCAGCAAGATCCCCGCAGGGTACGGCTACACCTTC. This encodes CASKIPAGYGYTF. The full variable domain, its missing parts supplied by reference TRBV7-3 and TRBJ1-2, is GAGVSQTPSNKVTEKGKYVELRCDPISGHTALYWYRQSLGQGPEFLIYFQGTGAADDSGLPNDRFFAVRPEGSVSTLKIQRTERGDSAVYLCASKIPAGYGYTFGSGTRLTVV.

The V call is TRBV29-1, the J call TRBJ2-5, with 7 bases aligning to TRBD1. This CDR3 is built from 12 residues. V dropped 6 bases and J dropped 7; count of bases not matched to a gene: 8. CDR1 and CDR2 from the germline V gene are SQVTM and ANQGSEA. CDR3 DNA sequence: TGCAGCGTGGGACAGATCGATTTGACCCAGTACTTC. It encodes CSVGQIDLTQYF.

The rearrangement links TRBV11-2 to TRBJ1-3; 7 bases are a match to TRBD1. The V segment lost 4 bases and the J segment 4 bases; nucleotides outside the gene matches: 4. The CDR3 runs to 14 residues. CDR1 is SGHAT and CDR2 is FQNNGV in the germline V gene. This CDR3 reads CASSSRGLGNTIYF. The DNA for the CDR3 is TGTGCCAGCAGCTCGAGGGGGCTAGGAAACACCATATATTTT.